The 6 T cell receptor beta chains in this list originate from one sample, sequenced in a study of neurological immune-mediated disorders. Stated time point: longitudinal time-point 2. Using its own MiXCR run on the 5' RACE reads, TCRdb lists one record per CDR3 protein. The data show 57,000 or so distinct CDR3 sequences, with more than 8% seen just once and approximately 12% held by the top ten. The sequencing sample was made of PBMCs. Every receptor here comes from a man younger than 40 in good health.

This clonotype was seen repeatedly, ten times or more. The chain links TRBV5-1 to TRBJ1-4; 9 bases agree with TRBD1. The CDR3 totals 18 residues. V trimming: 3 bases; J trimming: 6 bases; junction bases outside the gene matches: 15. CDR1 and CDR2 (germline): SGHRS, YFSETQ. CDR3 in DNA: TGCGCCAGCAGCTCTGGACAGGGGCCACGGACCGAGGATGAAAAACTGTTTTTT. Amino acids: CASSSGQGPRTEDEKLFF.

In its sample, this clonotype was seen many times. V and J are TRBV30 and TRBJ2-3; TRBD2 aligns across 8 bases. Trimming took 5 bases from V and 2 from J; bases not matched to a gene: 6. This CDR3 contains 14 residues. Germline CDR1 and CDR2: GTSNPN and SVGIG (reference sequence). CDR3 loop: CAWGNGLATDTQYF. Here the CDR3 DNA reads TGTGCCTGGGGAAACGGACTAGCCACAGATACGCAGTATTTT.

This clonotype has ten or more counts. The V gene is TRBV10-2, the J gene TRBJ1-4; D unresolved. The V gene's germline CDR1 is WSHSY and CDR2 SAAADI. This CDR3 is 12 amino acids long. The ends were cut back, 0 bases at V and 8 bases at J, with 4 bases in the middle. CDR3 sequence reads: CASSESKEKLFF. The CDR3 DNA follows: TGCGCCAGCAGTGAGTCGAAAGAAAAACTGTTTTTT.

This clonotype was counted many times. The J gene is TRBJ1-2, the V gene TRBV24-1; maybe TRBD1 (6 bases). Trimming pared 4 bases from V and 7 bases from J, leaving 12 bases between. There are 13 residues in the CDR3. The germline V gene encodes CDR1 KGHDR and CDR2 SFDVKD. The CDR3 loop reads CATSDPGQGGYTF. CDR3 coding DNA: TGTGCCACCAGTGACCCGGGACAAGGTGGCTACACCTTC.

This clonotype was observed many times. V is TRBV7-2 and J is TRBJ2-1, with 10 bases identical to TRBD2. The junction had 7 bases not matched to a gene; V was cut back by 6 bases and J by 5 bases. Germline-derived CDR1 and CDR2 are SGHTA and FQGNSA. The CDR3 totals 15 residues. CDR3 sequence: CASSKIAGGHNEQFF. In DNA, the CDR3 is TGTGCCAGCAGTAAAATAGCGGGAGGCCACAATGAGCAGTTCTTC.

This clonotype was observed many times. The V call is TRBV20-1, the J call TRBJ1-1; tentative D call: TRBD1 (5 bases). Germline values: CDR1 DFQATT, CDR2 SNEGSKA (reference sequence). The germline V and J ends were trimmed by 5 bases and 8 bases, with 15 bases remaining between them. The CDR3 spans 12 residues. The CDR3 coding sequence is TGCAGTGCTCCAGACGGGGGGGACGAAGCTTTCTTT. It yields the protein CSAPDGGDEAFF.